The 14 T cell receptor beta chains reported below all come from one sample, sequenced in a study of T-cell memory formation after mild COVID-19 (TCRdb year 2021). The library came from 5' RACE. The sample was run on an Illumina NovaSeq 6000. The public reads were run again by TCRdb, first through fastp at Q25 and then through MiXCR, and only productive beta chains were kept. Here each entry gathers all rows of one CDR3 protein and keeps the most common genes and DNA. This sample gives some 160,000 distinct CDR3 sequences in total; under 15% of them show up just once. The ten most abundant clones make up roughly 3.4% of the sample. The sequenced sample was PBMCs or a T cell subset sorted from them (not recorded which). The receptors shown here come from a man aged 18 to 30 who had mild COVID-19 (a few samples of this study predate the infection). The sample titles of this study are shuffled in the database, so cell type and time point are left out; the donor was told from shared clones.

In this sample, this clonotype turned up many times. The rearrangement joins TRBV5-5 to TRBJ2-2; D remains ambiguous. Trimming left V 0 bases short and J 0 bases short, with 3 bases between. This CDR3 comprises 14 residues. CDR1 and CDR2 from the germline V gene are SGHKS and YYEKEE (reference sequence). Here the CDR3 reads CASSLGANTGELFF. CDR3 nucleotide sequence: TGTGCCAGCAGCTTGGGCGCGAACACCGGGGAGCTGTTTTTT.

The chain employs TRBV10-3 and TRBJ2-7; possibly TRBD1 or TRBD2 for D (5 bases each). The CDR3 has 13 amino acids. Germline-derived CDR1 and CDR2 are ENHRY and SYGVKD. Trimming took 7 bases from V and 3 from J, leaving 13 bases between them. In nucleotides, the CDR3 is TGTGCCATCAAAGGGGACCCCAACTACGAGCAGTACTTC. As protein: CAIKGDPNYEQYF.

This clonotype has only a few counts. V is TRBV5-5 and J is TRBJ2-7; 9 positions match TRBD1. The junction had 3 bases not matched to a gene; V was cut back by 1 base and J by 4 bases. CDR1 and CDR2 (germline): SGHKS, YYEKEE (reference sequence). The CDR3 covers 14 residues. The CDR3, as DNA: TGTGCCAGCAGCTTGCCCGGACAGGGGTACGAGCAGTACGTC. Its protein is CASSLPGQGYEQYV.

The chain joins TRBV4-3 to TRBJ1-6; TRBD1 aligns across 8 bases. Germline loops: CDR1 LGHNA, CDR2 YSLEER. The CDR3 runs to 16 residues. J gave up 9 bases and V 0 bases, and 7 bases lay outside the gene matches. Here the CDR3 reads CASSQDTGTGSSPLHF. The CDR3, as DNA: TGCGCCAGCAGCCAAGATACCGGGACAGGAAGTTCACCCCTCCACTTT.

J is TRBJ1-4 and V is TRBV7-9; 7 bases fit TRBD1. This CDR3 is 14 amino acids long. Germline CDR1 is SEHNR and CDR2 is FQNEAQ (reference sequence). The V segment lost 5 bases and the J segment 8 bases; nucleotides outside the gene matches: 8. CDR3 in DNA: TGTGCCAGCAGCCCACGACAGGGTCAGGAAAAACTGTTTTTT. Residues: CASSPRQGQEKLFF. Looking up the rest from reference TRBV7-9 and TRBJ1-4 gives the full variable domain: DTGVSQNPRHKITKRGQNVTFRCDPISEHNRLYWYRQTLGQGPEFLTYFQNEAQLEKSRLLSDRFSAERPKGSFSTLEIQRTEQGDSAMYLCASSPRQGQEKLFFGSGTQLSVL.

This clonotype turned up a few times. The chain employs TRBV7-2 and TRBJ1-6, with 8 bases aligning to TRBD1. Trimming took 5 bases from V and 9 from J; bases not matched to a gene: 15. This CDR3 is built from 17 residues. Germline V gene data show CDR1 as SGHTA and CDR2 as FQGNSA. The CDR3 nucleotides read TGTGCCAGCAGCCGAACCGGACAGGGCGTAGTAGGTTCACCCCTCCACTTT. Translating it yields CASSRTGQGVVGSPLHF.

A few counts support this clonotype. The chain has TRBV5-1 and TRBJ1-3; D is unclear. V was trimmed by 0 bases and J by 0 bases, leaving 7 bases between them. Germline-derived CDR1 and CDR2 are SGHRS and YFSETQ. This CDR3 comprises 15 residues. The CDR3 is CASSLGDTSGNTIYF. CDR3 coding DNA: TGCGCCAGCAGCTTGGGCGACACCTCTGGAAACACCATATATTTT.

This clonotype was recorded a few times. The gene calls are TRBV4-2 and TRBJ2-3; TRBD1 or TRBD2 may be the D gene (5 bases each). Trimming left V 0 bases short and J 0 bases short, with 19 bases between. Per germline, CDR1 LGHNA and CDR2 YNFKEQ. The CDR3 contains 19 residues. This chain's CDR3 is CASSQDSGLFYSSTDTQYF. CDR3 DNA sequence: TGTGCCAGCAGCCAAGATTCGGGGCTATTCTATTCTAGCACAGATACGCAGTATTTT.

This clonotype was observed many times. DNA for the CDR3: TGTGCCAGCAGCCGTACCTACGAGCAGTACTTC. The encoded protein is CASSRTYEQYF. The V call is TRBV2, the J call TRBJ2-7; D not resolved. V was clipped by 6 bases and J by 2 bases, with 5 bases between them. This CDR3 region has 11 residues. From germline, CDR1 is SNHLY and CDR2 FYNNEI.

A few counts support this clonotype. This rearrangement joins TRBV7-2 to TRBJ2-5; 9 bases map to TRBD2. The CDR3 has 14 residues. Germline trimming cut 5 bases from V and 5 bases from J; bases unmatched to any gene: 6. Germline CDR1 SGHTA, CDR2 FQGNSA. The DNA of the CDR3 is TGTGCCAGCAGCATCGCTAGCGGGGCGGAGACCCAGTACTTC. Translation gives CASSIASGAETQYF.

The chain recombines TRBV5-6 with TRBJ1-5; D is undetermined. The V gene's germline CDR1 is SGHDT and CDR2 YYEEEE. There are 11 residues in the CDR3. V lost 6 bases and J 5 bases, leaving 6 bases between the germline ends. The CDR3 coding sequence is TGTGCCAGCACCGCGGATCAGCCCCAGCATTTT. The encoded protein is CASTADQPQHF.

The rearrangement joins TRBV7-9 to TRBJ2-3; TRBD2 matches 8 bases. Germline values: CDR1 SEHNR, CDR2 FQNEAQ (reference sequence). V was pared by 4 bases and J by 5 bases, with 5 bases of the junction left unmatched. This CDR3 comprises 14 residues. The CDR3 reads CASSSGGPGDTQYF. The DNA for the CDR3 is TGTGCCAGCAGCTCGGGGGGGCCTGGAGATACGCAGTATTTT.

The chain combines TRBV25-1 with TRBJ2-1; TRBD1 matches 7 bases. This CDR3 is 15 amino acids long. Germline assignment: CDR1 MGHDK and CDR2 SYGVNS. Trimming cost V 4 bases and J 10 bases; bases outside gene matches: 13. The CDR3 sequence: CASSGSGTALEEQFF. Written as DNA, the CDR3 is TGTGCCAGCAGTGGTTCCGGGACAGCCTTAGAGGAGCAGTTCTTC.

This sequence joins TRBV18 and TRBJ1-2; 7 nucleotides match TRBD1. CDR3 length equals 15 residues. Germline V gene lookup returns CDR1 KGHSH and CDR2 LQKENI. The trim removed 1 base at V and 5 bases at J, leaving 7 bases unmatched. The CDR3 nucleotides read TGTGCCAGCTCACCACGACAGGGTGGGATATATGGCTACACCTTC. It yields the protein CASSPRQGGIYGYTF.